The sequence of this T cell receptor (beta chain) was determined in a study of T cell repertoires in cytomegalovirus infection. Study at large: Used in the study were CMV epitopes, some recently identified and HLA-C-restricted, others well-studied and HLA-B-restricted. Indicated by public TCR beta signatures were CMV infection and matching HLA type. Study results and limitations: The ex vivo response was dominated by HLA-C-restricted CMV-specific TCR beta clonotypes. Cumulative public TCR beta family frequency identified CMV carriers with the relevant HLA.

TCRdb processed the reads anew with MiXCR; each CDR3 protein has one entry. The table shows a few hundred thousand distinct CDR3 sequences, with around a third occurring only once. This CDR3 region has 14 residues. Deletions cut 5 bases from V and 5 bases from J, with 15 bases between. CDR1 LNHDA and CDR2 SQIVND come from the germline V gene (reference sequence). Note on this clonotype: Antigen unknown.

Sequenced material: cultured PBMCs, taken from culture after CMV antigen stimulation. The origin of this receptor is a human donor in good health (CMV status not recorded). Some clones in this sample may be carry-over from other donors' samples. J is TRBJ1-1 and V is TRBV19, with D uncertain. The CDR3 DNA sequence: TGTGCCAGTAGTCCCGTTCGGGGAAGGACTGAAGCTTTCTTT. This sequence encodes CASSPVRGRTEAFF. Together with reference TRBV19 and TRBJ1-1, the CDR3 gives the full variable domain: DGGITQSPKYLFRKEGQNVTLSCEQNLNHDAMYWYRQDPGQGLRLIYYSQIVNDFQKGDIAEGYSVSREKKESFPLTVTSAQKNPTAFYLCASSPVRGRTEAFFGQGTRLTVV.